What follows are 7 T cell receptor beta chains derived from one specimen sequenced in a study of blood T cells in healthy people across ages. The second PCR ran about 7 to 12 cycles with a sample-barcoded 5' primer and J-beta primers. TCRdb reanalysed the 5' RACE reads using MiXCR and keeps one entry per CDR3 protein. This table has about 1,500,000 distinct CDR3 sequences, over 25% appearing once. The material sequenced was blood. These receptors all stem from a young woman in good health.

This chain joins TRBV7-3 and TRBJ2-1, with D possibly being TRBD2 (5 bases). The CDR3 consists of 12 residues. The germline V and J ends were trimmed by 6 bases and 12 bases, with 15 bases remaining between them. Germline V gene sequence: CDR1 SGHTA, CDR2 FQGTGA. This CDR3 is CASRSGFGTQFF. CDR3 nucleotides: TGTGCCAGCAGGTCGGGATTCGGAACGCAGTTCTTC.

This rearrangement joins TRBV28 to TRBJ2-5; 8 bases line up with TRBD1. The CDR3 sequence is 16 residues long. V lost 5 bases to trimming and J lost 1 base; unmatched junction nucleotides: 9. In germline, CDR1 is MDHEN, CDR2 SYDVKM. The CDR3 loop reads CASSQGAGTAQETQYF. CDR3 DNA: TGTGCCAGCAGTCAGGGGGCCGGGACAGCCCAAGAGACCCAGTACTTC.

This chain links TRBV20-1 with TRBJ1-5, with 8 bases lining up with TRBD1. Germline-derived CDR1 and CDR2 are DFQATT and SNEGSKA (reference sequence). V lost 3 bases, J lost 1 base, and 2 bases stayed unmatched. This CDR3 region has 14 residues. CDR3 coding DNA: TGCAGTGCTAGTCGGACAGGGAGCAATCAGCCCCAGCATTTT. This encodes CSASRTGSNQPQHF.

This chain's CDR3 is CASSGRANEKLFF. The CDR3, as DNA: TGTGCCAGTTCGGGTCGGGCTAATGAAAAACTGTTTTTT. This rearrangement joins TRBV7-2 to TRBJ1-4; D is uncertain. Trimming left V 9 bases short and J 3 bases short, with 11 bases between. The CDR3 has 13 amino acids. Germline V gives CDR1 SGHTA, CDR2 FQGNSA.

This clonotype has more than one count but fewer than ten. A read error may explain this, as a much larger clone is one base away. CDR3 loop: CSVEVAKNIQDF. The CDR3 DNA reads TGCAGCGTTGAGGTAGCCAAAAACATTCAGGACTTC. The rearrangement links TRBV29-1 to TRBJ2-4; D gene unclear. The CDR3 spans 12 residues. CDR1 and CDR2 from the germline V gene are SQVTM and ANQGSEA.

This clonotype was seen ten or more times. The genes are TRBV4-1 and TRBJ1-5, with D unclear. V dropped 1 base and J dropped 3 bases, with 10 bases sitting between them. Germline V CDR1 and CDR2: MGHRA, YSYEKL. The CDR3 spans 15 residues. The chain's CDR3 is CASSQARVDNQPQHF. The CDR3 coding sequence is TGCGCCAGCAGCCAAGCGCGGGTAGACAATCAGCCCCAGCATTTT.

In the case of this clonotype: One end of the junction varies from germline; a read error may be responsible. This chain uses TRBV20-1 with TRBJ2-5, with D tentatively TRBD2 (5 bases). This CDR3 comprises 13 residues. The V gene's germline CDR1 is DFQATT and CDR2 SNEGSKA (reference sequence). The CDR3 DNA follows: TGCAGTGCTAGAGGCGGGCACCAAGAGACCCGGTACTTC. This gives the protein CSARGGHQETRYF.